The 6 T cell receptor beta chains presented below share a single source sample, sequenced in a study of T cell responses to AZD1222 COVID-19 vaccine. TCRdb's copy holds only in-frame clones and misses some; the assay was immunoSEQ multiplex PCR. The sample yields more than 85,000 clones, nearly 90% seen once. The material was peripheral blood, obtained on day 0 of AZD1222 vaccination. These receptors all stem from an adult in good health.

The rearrangement uses TRBV2 and TRBJ1-5; D may be TRBD1 (6 bases). Per germline, CDR1 SNHLY and CDR2 FYNNEI. This CDR3 has 15 amino acids. Trimming cost V 4 bases and J 7 bases, with 17 bases left between them. The CDR3 DNA reads as TGTGCCAGCAGTGCGTGGCAGGGGCGAGGGCAGCCCCAGCATTTT. It encodes CASSAWQGRGQPQHF.

In its sample, this clone was seen a few times. V gene TRBV19 combines with J gene TRBJ1-2; D gene uncertain. V was clipped by 7 bases and J by 4 bases, with 16 bases between them. The CDR3 is 14 amino acids. Germline-derived CDR1 and CDR2 are LNHDA and SQIVND (reference sequence). CDR3 in DNA: TGTGCCAGTAACACCGGGCCCCAATCCTATGGCTACACCTTC. It specifies CASNTGPQSYGYTF.

The chain uses TRBV9 and TRBJ1-2, with TRBD1 identical over 8 bases. From germline, CDR1 is SGDLS and CDR2 YYNGEE. J lost 2 bases, V lost 4 bases, and 10 bases had no gene match. The CDR3 spans 16 residues. The CDR3 DNA follows: TGTGCCAGCAGCCCTCACGGACAGGGCCAGAACTATGGCTACACCTTC. Its translation is CASSPHGQGQNYGYTF.

V is TRBV6-6 and J is TRBJ1-2; D might be TRBD1 (6 bases). This CDR3 comprises 13 residues. The V gene's germline CDR1 is MNHNY and CDR2 SVGAGI (reference sequence). V gave up 5 bases and J gave up 8 bases, with 15 bases separating them. CDR3 sequence: CASSPDRLGGYTF. The DNA of the CDR3 is TGTGCCAGCAGTCCTGACAGGTTGGGAGGCTACACCTTC.

The chain joins TRBV5-4 to TRBJ1-1; D perhaps matches TRBD1 (5 bases). This CDR3 spans 14 amino acids. Per germline, CDR1 SGHNT and CDR2 YYREEE (reference sequence). V shed 1 base and J shed 4 bases, with 11 bases lying between them. The CDR3 protein is CASSLPGGSTEAFF. The CDR3 coding sequence is TGTGCCAGCAGCTTGCCTGGGGGGTCCACTGAAGCTTTCTTT.

The V call is TRBV10-1, the J call TRBJ2-7; 10 bases fit TRBD2. CDR3 size: 14 residues. V lost 4 bases, J lost 9 bases, and 9 bases stayed unmatched. Germline loops: CDR1 WNHNN, CDR2 SYGVQD (reference sequence). CDR3 residues: CASSGMRSGRGQYV. CDR3 sequence (DNA): TGCGCCAGCAGTGGTATGAGGAGCGGGAGGGGGCAGTACGTC.